The source of this T cell receptor (beta chain) is a study of T-cell memory formation after mild COVID-19. Amplification by 5'RACE using constant-segment primers produced TCR alpha and TCR beta cDNA libraries that carried sample barcodes and UMIs. Via MiXCR, TCRdb re-called the 5' RACE reads, giving one row per CDR3 protein. This sample has a few hundred thousand distinct CDR3 sequences, with roughly 20% found just once. The CDR3 consists of 12 residues. Trimming removed 4 bases at V and 7 bases at J, with 9 bases between. CDR1 is KGHDR, CDR2 SFDVKD, per germline. J is TRBJ2-5 and V is TRBV24-1; D remains ambiguous. The sequencing input was PBMCs or a T cell subset sorted from them (not recorded which). The receptor's source is an adult woman who had mild COVID-19 (a few samples of this study predate the infection). Cell type and time point are not known. This chain's CDR3 is CATSERERTQYF. The CDR3 DNA reads TGTGCCACCAGTGAAAGGGAAAGGACCCAGTACTTC.